This is a list of T cell receptor beta chains from one sample in a study of CD8 T cells in ankylosing spondylitis. TCRdb redid the calling of the 5' RACE reads with MiXCR, one entry per CDR3 protein. The data show about 540,000 distinct CDR3 sequences, roughly 13% seen once. Sequencing was done on a sample of blood, either unsorted or a sorted T cell fraction (not recorded which). These receptors were obtained from a male donor with ankylosing spondylitis. Both conserved end residues are part of each CDR3. The D gene is left open where the match is weak. Expanded clones get a size class; other rows say once, few or many, or leave the size out.

CDR3 protein: CSAGLAILYNEQFF
CDR3 DNA: TGCAGCGCCGGACTAGCAATACTCTACAATGAGCAGTTCTTC
J gene: TRBJ2-1
clone size: many
V gene: TRBV29-1
D gene: TRBD2

CDR3 protein: CASSRNPTAYTEAFF
CDR3 DNA: TGTGCCAGCAGCCGGAACCCGACAGCCTACACTGAAGCTTTCTTT
J gene: TRBJ1-1
clone size: few
V gene: TRBV3-1
D gene: NA

CDR3 protein: CASSLLLGNSEAFF
CDR3 DNA: TGTGCCAGCAGTCTTCTTTTAGGTAATTCGGAAGCTTTCTTT
J gene: TRBJ1-1
clone size: NA
V gene: TRBV27
D gene: NA

CDR3 protein: CATSRGGQGERNEQFF
CDR3 DNA: TGTGCCACCAGCAGAGGGGGACAGGGGGAAAGAAATGAGCAGTTCTTC
J gene: TRBJ2-1
clone size: few
V gene: TRBV15
D gene: TRBD1

CDR3 protein: CASSFGGSYTGELFF
CDR3 DNA: TGCGCCAGCAGCTTTGGAGGGTCCTACACCGGGGAGCTGTTTTTT
J gene: TRBJ2-2
clone size: few
V gene: TRBV5-1
D gene: NA

CDR3 protein: CASSARDRGNNEQFF
CDR3 DNA: TGTGCCAGCAGCGCCCGGGACAGGGGGAATAATGAGCAGTTCTTC
J gene: TRBJ2-1
clone size: few
V gene: TRBV13
D gene: TRBD1

CDR3 protein: CASSPQSGNDEQFF
CDR3 DNA: TGCGCCAGCAGCCCTCAAAGCGGGAACGATGAGCAGTTCTTC
J gene: TRBJ2-1
clone size: few
V gene: TRBV5-1
D gene: TRBD2

CDR3 protein: CASSFRGTTISYEQYF
CDR3 DNA: TGTGCCAGCAGCTTTCGCGGGACAACGATCTCCTACGAGCAGTACTTC
J gene: TRBJ2-7
clone size: NA
V gene: TRBV5-5
D gene: NA

CDR3 protein: CSVGMAGTGIGNTIYF
CDR3 DNA: TGCAGCGTTGGAATGGCCGGGACAGGCATTGGAAACACCATATATTTT
J gene: TRBJ1-3
clone size: few
V gene: TRBV29-1
D gene: TRBD1

CDR3 protein: CASSLASGTVENNSPLHF
CDR3 DNA: TGTGCCAGCAGCTTAGCTTCCGGGACAGTGGAAAATAATTCACCCCTCCACTTT
J gene: TRBJ1-6
clone size: few
V gene: TRBV7-2
D gene: TRBD1

CDR3 protein: CASSLPFDGRGTEAFF
CDR3 DNA: TGCGCCAGCAGCTTGCCTTTTGACGGCCGGGGGACTGAAGCTTTCTTT
J gene: TRBJ1-1
clone size: few
V gene: TRBV5-1
D gene: NA

CDR3 protein: CASSLELASGLYNEQFF
CDR3 DNA: TGTGCCAGCAGCTTAGAGTTGGCTAGCGGGCTGTACAATGAGCAGTTCTTC
J gene: TRBJ2-1
clone size: NA
V gene: TRBV11-2
D gene: TRBD2

CDR3 protein: CSARSWTGNYEQYF
CDR3 DNA: TGCAGTGCTAGATCGTGGACGGGCAACTACGAGCAGTACTTC
J gene: TRBJ2-7
clone size: NA
V gene: TRBV20-1
D gene: NA

CDR3 protein: CASKQTGPAYEQYF
CDR3 DNA: TGTGCCAGCAAACAAACAGGGCCTGCCTACGAGCAGTACTTC
J gene: TRBJ2-7
clone size: NA
V gene: TRBV7-8
D gene: NA

CDR3 protein: CSVQRDLGNEQFF
CDR3 DNA: TGCAGCGTTCAGCGGGACCTCGGAAATGAGCAGTTCTTC
J gene: TRBJ2-1
clone size: few
V gene: TRBV29-1
D gene: TRBD2

CDR3 protein: CASSLVGPEKTEAFF
CDR3 DNA: TGCGCCAGCAGCTTGGTAGGGCCCGAAAAGACTGAAGCTTTCTTT
J gene: TRBJ1-1
clone size: NA
V gene: TRBV5-1
D gene: NA

CDR3 protein: CSARSGTVVPFF
CDR3 DNA: TGCAGTGCTAGAAGCGGGACTGTGGTTCCGTTCTTC
J gene: TRBJ2-1
clone size: few
V gene: TRBV20-1
D gene: TRBD2

CDR3 protein: CASSPLRDNSPLHF
CDR3 DNA: TGTGCCAGCTCACCCCTCCGGGATAATTCACCCCTCCACTTT
J gene: TRBJ1-6
clone size: NA
V gene: TRBV18
D gene: NA

CDR3 protein: CASSRRTGSYSYNEQFF
CDR3 DNA: TGTGCCAGCAGCCGACGGACAGGGTCCTACTCCTACAATGAGCAGTTCTTC
J gene: TRBJ2-1
clone size: few
V gene: TRBV12-3/TRBV12-4
D gene: TRBD1

CDR3 protein: CASSPGQGTDTQYF
CDR3 DNA: TGTGCCAGCTCACCGGGACAGGGCACAGATACGCAGTATTTT
J gene: TRBJ2-3
clone size: many
V gene: TRBV5-1
D gene: TRBD1

CDR3 protein: CASSQGRETQYF
CDR3 DNA: TGTGCCAGCAGCCAGGGGAGGGAGACCCAGTACTTC
J gene: TRBJ2-5
clone size: NA
V gene: TRBV2
D gene: NA

CDR3 protein: CSVPGPNYNEQFF
CDR3 DNA: TGCAGTGTCCCAGGGCCAAACTACAATGAGCAGTTCTTC
J gene: TRBJ2-1
clone size: few
V gene: TRBV20-1
D gene: NA

CDR3 protein: CASSPAGTILYEQYF
CDR3 DNA: TGTGCCAGCAGTCCTGCGGGGACTATCCTCTACGAGCAGTACTTC
J gene: TRBJ2-7
clone size: NA
V gene: TRBV25-1
D gene: TRBD2

CDR3 protein: CASSVGRSSYEQYF
CDR3 DNA: TGTGCCAGCAGCGTCGGGAGAAGCTCCTACGAGCAGTACTTC
J gene: TRBJ2-7
clone size: NA
V gene: TRBV11-2
D gene: NA

CDR3 protein: CASSSTGDPGTEAFF
CDR3 DNA: TGTGCCAGCAGCTCCACGGGGGACCCGGGCACTGAAGCTTTCTTT
J gene: TRBJ1-1
clone size: NA
V gene: TRBV7-2
D gene: NA

CDR3 protein: CASTLGQGRSYEQYF
CDR3 DNA: TGCGCCAGCACCCTAGGACAGGGGAGGTCCTACGAGCAGTACTTC
J gene: TRBJ2-7
clone size: NA
V gene: TRBV5-1
D gene: TRBD1

CDR3 protein: CLLEGMDTDTQYF
CDR3 DNA: TGCCTGCTGGAGGGAATGGACACAGATACGCAGTATTTT
J gene: TRBJ2-3
clone size: many
V gene: TRBV20-1
D gene: NA

CDR3 protein: CASSFNPTGELFF
CDR3 DNA: TGTGCCAGCAGCTTTAACCCGACCGGGGAGCTGTTTTTT
J gene: TRBJ2-2
clone size: few
V gene: TRBV7-7
D gene: NA

CDR3 protein: CASSLGQLLTDTQYF
CDR3 DNA: TGTGCCAGCAGCTTAGGACAGCTATTGACAGATACGCAGTATTTT
J gene: TRBJ2-3
clone size: few
V gene: TRBV7-2
D gene: NA

CDR3 protein: CASSQATGVKGYTF
CDR3 DNA: TGCGCCAGCAGCCAAGCCACAGGGGTAAAAGGCTACACCTTC
J gene: TRBJ1-2
clone size: NA
V gene: TRBV4-1
D gene: TRBD1

CDR3 protein: CASSPLRGGGRGARTDTQYF
CDR3 DNA: TGTGCCAGCAGCCCTCTAAGAGGGGGCGGGAGAGGGGCGCGCACAGATACGCAGTATTTT
J gene: TRBJ2-3
clone size: NA
V gene: TRBV4-2
D gene: NA